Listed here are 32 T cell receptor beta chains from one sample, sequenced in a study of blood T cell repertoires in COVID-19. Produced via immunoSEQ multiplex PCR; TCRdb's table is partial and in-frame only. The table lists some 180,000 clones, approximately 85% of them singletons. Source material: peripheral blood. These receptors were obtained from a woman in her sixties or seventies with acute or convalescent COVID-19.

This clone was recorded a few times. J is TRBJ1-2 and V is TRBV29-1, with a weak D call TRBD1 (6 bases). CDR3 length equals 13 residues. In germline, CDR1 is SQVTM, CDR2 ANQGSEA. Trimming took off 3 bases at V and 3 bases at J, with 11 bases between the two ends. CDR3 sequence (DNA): TGCAGCGTTGAGGGGGGGGCTGACTATGGCTACACCTTC. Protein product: CSVEGGADYGYTF.

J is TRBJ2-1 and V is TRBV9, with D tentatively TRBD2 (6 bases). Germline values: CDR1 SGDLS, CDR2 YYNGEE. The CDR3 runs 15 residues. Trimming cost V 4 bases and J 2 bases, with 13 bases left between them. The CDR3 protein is CASSPGVAAYNEQFF. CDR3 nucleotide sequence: TGTGCCAGCAGCCCCGGGGTAGCGGCCTACAATGAGCAGTTCTTC.

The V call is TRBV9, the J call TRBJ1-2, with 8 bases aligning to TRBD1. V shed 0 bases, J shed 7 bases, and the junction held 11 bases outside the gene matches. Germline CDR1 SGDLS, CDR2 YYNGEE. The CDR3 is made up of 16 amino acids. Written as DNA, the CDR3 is TGTGCCAGCAGCGTAGGGGGGGACAGGTCATTGGGTGGCTACACCTTC. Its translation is CASSVGGDRSLGGYTF. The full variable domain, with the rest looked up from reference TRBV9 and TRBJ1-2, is DSGVTQTPKHLITATGQRVTLRCSPRSGDLSVYWYQQSLDQGLQFLIQYYNGEERAKGNILERFSAQQFPDLHSELNLSSLELGDSALYFCASSVGGDRSLGGYTFGSGTRLTVV.

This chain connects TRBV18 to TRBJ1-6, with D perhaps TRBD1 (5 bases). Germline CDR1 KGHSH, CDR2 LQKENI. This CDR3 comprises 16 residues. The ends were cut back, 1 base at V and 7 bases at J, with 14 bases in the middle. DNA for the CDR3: TGTGCCAGCTCACCACAGGGGCCTAATTCCAATTCACCCCTCCACTTT. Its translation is CASSPQGPNSNSPLHF.

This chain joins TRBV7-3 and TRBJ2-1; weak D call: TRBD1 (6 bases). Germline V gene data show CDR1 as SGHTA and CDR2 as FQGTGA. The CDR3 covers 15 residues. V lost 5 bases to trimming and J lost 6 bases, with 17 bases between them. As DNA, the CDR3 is TGTGCCAGCAGCCCCGACAGGTCACGGGTCAATGAGCAGTTCTTC. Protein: CASSPDRSRVNEQFF. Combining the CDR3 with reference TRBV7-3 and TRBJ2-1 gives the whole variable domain GAGVSQTPSNKVTEKGKYVELRCDPISGHTALYWYRQSLGQGPEFLIYFQGTGAADDSGLPNDRFFAVRPEGSVSTLKIQRTERGDSAVYLCASSPDRSRVNEQFFGPGTRLTVL.

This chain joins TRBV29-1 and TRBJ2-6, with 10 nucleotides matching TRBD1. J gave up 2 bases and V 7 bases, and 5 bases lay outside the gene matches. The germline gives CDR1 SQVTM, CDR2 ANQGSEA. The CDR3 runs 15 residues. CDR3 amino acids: CSAQDRGPGANVLTF. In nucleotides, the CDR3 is TGCAGCGCCCAAGACAGGGGGCCTGGGGCCAACGTCCTGACTTTC.

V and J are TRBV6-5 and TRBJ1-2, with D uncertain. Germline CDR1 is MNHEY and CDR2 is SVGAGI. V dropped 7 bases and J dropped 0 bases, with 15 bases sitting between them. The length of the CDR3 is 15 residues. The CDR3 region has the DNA TGTGCCAGCATAGCCTTCATGGGAGCTAACTATGGCTACACCTTC. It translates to CASIAFMGANYGYTF.

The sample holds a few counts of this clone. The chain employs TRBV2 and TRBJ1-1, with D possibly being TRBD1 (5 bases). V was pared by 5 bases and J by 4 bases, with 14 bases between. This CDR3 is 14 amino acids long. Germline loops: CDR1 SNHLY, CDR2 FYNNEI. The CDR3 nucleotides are TGTGCCAGCAGTCTCCAGGGTGTTGGCACTGAAGCTTTCTTT. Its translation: CASSLQGVGTEAFF.

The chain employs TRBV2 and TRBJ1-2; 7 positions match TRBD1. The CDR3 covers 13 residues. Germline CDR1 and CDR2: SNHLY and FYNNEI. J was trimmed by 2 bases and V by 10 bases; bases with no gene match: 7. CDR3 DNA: TGTGCCATCTCGGGACAGCAAAACTATGGCTACACCTTC. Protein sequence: CAISGQQNYGYTF.

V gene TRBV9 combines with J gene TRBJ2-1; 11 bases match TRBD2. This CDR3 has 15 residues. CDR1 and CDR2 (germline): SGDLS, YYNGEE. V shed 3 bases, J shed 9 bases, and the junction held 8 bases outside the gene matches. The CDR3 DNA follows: TGTGCCAGCAGCGGTAGCGGGAGGGTTGCGGTTGAGCAGTTCTTC. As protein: CASSGSGRVAVEQFF.

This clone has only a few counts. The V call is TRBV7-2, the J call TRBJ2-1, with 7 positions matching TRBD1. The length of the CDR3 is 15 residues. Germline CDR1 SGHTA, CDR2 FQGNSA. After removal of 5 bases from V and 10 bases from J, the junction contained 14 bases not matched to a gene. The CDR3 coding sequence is TGTGCCAGCAGCCCTCGTAGACAGGGCCGCGGGGAGCAGTTCTTC. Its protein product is CASSPRRQGRGEQFF.

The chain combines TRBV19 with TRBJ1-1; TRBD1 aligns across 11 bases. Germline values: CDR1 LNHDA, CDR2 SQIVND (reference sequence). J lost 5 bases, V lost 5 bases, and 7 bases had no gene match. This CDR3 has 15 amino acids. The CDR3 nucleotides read TGTGCCAGTAGTCCATGGACAGGGGGCGAAACTGAAGCTTTCTTT. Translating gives CASSPWTGGETEAFF.

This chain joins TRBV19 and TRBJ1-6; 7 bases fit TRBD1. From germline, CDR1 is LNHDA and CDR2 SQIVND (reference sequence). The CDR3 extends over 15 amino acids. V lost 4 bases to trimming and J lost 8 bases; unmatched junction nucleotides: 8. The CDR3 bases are TGTGCCAGTAGTACCCGACAGGGTCAGGATTCACCCCTCCACTTT. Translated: CASSTRQGQDSPLHF.

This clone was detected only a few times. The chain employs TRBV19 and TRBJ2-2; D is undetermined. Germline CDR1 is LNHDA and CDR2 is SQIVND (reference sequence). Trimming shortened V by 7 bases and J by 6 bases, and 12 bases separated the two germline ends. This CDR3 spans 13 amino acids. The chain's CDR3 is CASKKISPGELFF. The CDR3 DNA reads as TGTGCCAGTAAGAAAATTAGTCCCGGGGAGCTGTTTTTT.

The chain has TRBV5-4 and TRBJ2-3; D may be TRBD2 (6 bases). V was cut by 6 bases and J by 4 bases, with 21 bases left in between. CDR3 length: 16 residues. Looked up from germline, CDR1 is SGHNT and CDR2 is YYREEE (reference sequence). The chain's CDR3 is CASTGRAGTRSDTQYF. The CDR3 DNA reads TGTGCCAGCACGGGCAGGGCGGGAACGAGGTCAGATACGCAGTATTTT.

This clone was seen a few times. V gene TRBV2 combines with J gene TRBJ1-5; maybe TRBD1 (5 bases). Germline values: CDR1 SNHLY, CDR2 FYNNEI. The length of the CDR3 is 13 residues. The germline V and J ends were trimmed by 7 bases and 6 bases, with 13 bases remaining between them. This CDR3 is CASNEQGSQPQHF. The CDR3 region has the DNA TGTGCCAGCAACGAGCAGGGTAGTCAGCCCCAGCATTTT.

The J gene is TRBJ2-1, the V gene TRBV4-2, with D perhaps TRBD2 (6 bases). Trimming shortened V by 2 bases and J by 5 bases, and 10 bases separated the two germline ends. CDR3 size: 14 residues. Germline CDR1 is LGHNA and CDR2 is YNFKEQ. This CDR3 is CASSQMGLDNEQFF. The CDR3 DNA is TGTGCCAGCAGCCAAATGGGACTCGACAATGAGCAGTTCTTC.

CDR3 sequence: CASSLSGTEAFF. The CDR3 coding sequence is TGTGCCAGCAGCCTAAGCGGCACTGAAGCTTTCTTT. The chain uses TRBV7-9 and TRBJ1-1; D not resolved. The V and J ends lost 5 bases and 4 bases respectively, with 8 bases between them. The germline gives CDR1 SEHNR, CDR2 FQNEAQ (reference sequence). The CDR3 totals 12 residues.

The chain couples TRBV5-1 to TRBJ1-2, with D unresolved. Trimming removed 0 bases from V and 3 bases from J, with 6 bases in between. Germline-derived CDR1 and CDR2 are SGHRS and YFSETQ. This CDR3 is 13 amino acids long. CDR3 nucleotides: TGCGCCAGCAGCTTGGATAGTTACTATGGCTACACCTTC. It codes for CASSLDSYYGYTF.

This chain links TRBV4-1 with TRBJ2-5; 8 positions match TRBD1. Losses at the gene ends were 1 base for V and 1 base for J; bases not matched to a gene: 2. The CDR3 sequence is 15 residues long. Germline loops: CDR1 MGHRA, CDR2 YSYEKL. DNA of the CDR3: TGCGCCAGCAGCCAAGTTGGACAGGGCCAAGAGACCCAGTACTTC. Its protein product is CASSQVGQGQETQYF.

CDR3 amino acids: CASSPASGNPDTQYF. The CDR3 nucleotides read TGCGCCAGCAGCCCTGCTAGCGGGAACCCAGATACGCAGTATTTT. This chain uses TRBV5-1 with TRBJ2-3, with TRBD2 matching over 9 bases. This CDR3 comprises 15 residues. CDR1 is SGHRS and CDR2 is YFSETQ in the germline V gene. V gave up 4 bases and J gave up 4 bases; unmatched junction bases: 7.

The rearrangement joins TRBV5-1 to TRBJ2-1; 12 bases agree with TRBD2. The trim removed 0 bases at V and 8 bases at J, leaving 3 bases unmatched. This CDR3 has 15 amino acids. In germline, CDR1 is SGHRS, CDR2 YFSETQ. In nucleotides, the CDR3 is TGCGCCAGCAGCTTGGGGGCTAGCGGGAGGGATGAGCAGTTCTTC. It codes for CASSLGASGRDEQFF.

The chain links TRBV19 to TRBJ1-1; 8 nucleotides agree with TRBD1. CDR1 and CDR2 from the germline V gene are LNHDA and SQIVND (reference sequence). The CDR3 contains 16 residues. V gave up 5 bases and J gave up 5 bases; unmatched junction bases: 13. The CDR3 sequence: CASSSGTGLRITEAFF. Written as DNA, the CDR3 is TGTGCCAGTAGTTCCGGGACAGGACTTCGAATTACTGAAGCTTTCTTT.

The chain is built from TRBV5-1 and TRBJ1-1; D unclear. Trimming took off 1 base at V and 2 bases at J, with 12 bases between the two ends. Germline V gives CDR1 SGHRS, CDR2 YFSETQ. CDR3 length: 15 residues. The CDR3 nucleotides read TGCGCCAGCAGCTTGAGTATGGCGGCAAACACTGAAGCTTTCTTT. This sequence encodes CASSLSMAANTEAFF.

In nucleotides, the CDR3 is TGCGCCAGCAGCTCCTCTCAGGGGAACACTGAAGCTTTCTTT. Translated: CASSSSQGNTEAFF. The chain uses TRBV5-1 and TRBJ1-1; weak D call: TRBD1 (5 bases). This CDR3 is built from 14 residues. Germline V gene data show CDR1 as SGHRS and CDR2 as YFSETQ. V lost 3 bases and J 1 base, leaving 10 bases between the germline ends. Variable domain in full (rest from reference TRBV5-1 and TRBJ1-1): KAGVTQTPRYLIKTRGQQVTLSCSPISGHRSVSWYQQTPGQGLQFLFEYFSETQRNKGNFPGRFSGRQFSNSRSEMNVSTLELGDSALYLCASSSSQGNTEAFFGQGTRLTVV.

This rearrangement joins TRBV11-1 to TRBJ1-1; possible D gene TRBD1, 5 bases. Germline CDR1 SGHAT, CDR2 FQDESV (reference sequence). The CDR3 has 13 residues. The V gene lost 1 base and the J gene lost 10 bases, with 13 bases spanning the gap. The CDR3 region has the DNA TGTGCCAGCAGCTTAGGTGAGACAGCAGCAGCTTTCTTT. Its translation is CASSLGETAAAFF.

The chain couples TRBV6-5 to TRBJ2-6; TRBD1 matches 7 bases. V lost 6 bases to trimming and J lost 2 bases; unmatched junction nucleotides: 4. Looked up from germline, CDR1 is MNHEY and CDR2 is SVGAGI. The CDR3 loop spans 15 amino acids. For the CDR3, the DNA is TGTGCCAGCAGCCCCGACAGGGCTGGGGCCAACGTCCTGACTTTC. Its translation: CASSPDRAGANVLTF.

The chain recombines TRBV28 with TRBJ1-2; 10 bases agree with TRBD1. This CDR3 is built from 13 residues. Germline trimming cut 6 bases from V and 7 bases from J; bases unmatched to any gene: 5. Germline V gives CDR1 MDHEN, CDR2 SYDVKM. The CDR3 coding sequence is TGTGCCAGCAGGTCCGGGACAGGGGTTGGCTACACCTTC. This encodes CASRSGTGVGYTF.

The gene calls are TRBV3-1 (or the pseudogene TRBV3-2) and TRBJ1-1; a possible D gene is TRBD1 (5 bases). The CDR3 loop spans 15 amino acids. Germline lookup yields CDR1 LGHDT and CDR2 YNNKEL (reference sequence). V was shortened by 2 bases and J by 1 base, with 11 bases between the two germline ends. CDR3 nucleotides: TGTGCCAGCAGCCAACGGTTCCAGGGGAACACTGAAGCTTTCTTT. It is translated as CASSQRFQGNTEAFF.

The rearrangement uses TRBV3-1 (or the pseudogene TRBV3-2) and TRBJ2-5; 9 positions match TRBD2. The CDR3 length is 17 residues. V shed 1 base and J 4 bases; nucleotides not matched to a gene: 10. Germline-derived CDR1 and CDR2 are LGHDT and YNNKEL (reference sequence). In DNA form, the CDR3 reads TGTGCCAGCAGCCAAGTCCCGTCCCTAGCGGGAAGAGAGACCCAGTACTTC. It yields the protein CASSQVPSLAGRETQYF.

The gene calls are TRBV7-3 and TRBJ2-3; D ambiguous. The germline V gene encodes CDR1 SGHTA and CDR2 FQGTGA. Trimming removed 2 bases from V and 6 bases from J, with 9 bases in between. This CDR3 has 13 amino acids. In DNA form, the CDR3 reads TGTGCCAGCAGCTTATCTTGGAGTGATACGCAGTATTTT. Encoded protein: CASSLSWSDTQYF.

CDR3: CASSLAPQGDNSPLHF. The CDR3 DNA follows: TGCGCCAGCAGCTTGGCTCCACAGGGGGATAATTCACCCCTCCACTTT. The chain has TRBV5-1 and TRBJ1-6; 8 nucleotides line up with TRBD1. The V gene end was trimmed by 0 bases and the J gene end by 5 bases; junction bases not matched to a gene: 4. There are 16 residues in the CDR3. Germline-derived CDR1 and CDR2 are SGHRS and YFSETQ. The whole variable domain, remainder taken from reference TRBV5-1 and TRBJ1-6, is KAGVTQTPRYLIKTRGQQVTLSCSPISGHRSVSWYQQTPGQGLQFLFEYFSETQRNKGNFPGRFSGRQFSNSRSEMNVSTLELGDSALYLCASSLAPQGDNSPLHFGNGTRLTVT.